The subject of this entry is one T cell receptor (beta chain). Its antigen is unidentified. The data belong to a study of blood T cells in healthy people across ages. Study-wide results and limits: Naive T cell percentage and TCR beta diversity correlated strongly. Observed TCR beta diversity per million T cells went down as age went up. This fall followed a roughly linear course with age.

J lost 8 bases, V lost 6 bases, and 17 bases had no gene match. This CDR3 spans 16 amino acids. CDR1 and CDR2 (germline): DFQATT, SNEGSKA (reference sequence). Alongside a J-beta primer mix, a sample-barcoded 5' primer served in a second PCR lasting about 7 to 11 cycles. TCRdb re-called the 5' RACE reads with MiXCR, one entry per CDR3 protein. The profile shows about 720,000 distinct CDR3 sequences, 22% of them singletons. PBMCs numbering at least 7 million were isolated per sample. Input material: blood. The genes are TRBV20-1 and TRBJ2-2; 8 bases match TRBD1. The receptor was derived from a man aged 70-80 years in good health. This CDR3 reads CSARQGRHGSTGELFF. The CDR3 bases are TGCAGTGCCCGACAGGGGCGCCACGGTTCCACTGGGGAGCTGTTTTTT.